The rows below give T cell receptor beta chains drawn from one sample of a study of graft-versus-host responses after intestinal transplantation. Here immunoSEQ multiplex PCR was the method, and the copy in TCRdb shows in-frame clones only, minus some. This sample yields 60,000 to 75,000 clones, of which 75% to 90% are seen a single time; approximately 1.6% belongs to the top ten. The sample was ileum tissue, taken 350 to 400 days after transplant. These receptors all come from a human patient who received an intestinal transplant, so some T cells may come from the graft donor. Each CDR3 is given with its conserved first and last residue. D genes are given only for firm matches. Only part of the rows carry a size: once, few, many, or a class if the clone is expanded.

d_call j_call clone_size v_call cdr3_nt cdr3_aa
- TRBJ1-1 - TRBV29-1 TGCAGCGTTGACCTCGGGTCCACTGAAGCTTTCTTT CSVDLGSTEAFF
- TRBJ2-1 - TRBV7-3 TGTGCCAGCAGCTTAACCCAAGGGCGCGGGAATGAGCAGTTCTTC CASSLTQGRGNEQFF
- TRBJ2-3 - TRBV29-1 TGCAGCGTTCGGCCCAGCACAGATACGCAGTATTTT CSVRPSTDTQYF
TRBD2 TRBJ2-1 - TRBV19 TGTGCCAGTACCCGGACTAGCGGTTTCAATGAGCAGTTCTTC CASTRTSGFNEQFF
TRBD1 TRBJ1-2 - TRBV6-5 TGTGCCAGCAGACCGGGACAGGGGTTCGATGGCTACACCTTC CASRPGQGFDGYTF
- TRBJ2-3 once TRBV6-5 TGTGCCAGCAGTTACGACGGGGACACAGATACGCAGTATTTT CASSYDGDTDTQYF
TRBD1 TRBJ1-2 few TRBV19 TGTGCCAGTTCCGGGACAGGCTATGGCTACACCTTC CASSGTGYGYTF
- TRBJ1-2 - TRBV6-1 TGTGCCAGCAGTGTGGACGGAACCTATGGCTACACCTTC CASSVDGTYGYTF
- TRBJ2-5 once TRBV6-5 TGTGCCAGCAGTTACGGTCCTGAGGCCGTGGGGACCCAGTACTTC CASSYGPEAVGTQYF
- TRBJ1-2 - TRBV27 TGTGCCAGCAGTTTATCGGGGGTCTATGGCTACACCTTC CASSLSGVYGYTF
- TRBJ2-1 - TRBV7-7 TGTGCCAGCAGCTTAGGGGGTAGATCAGACAATGAGCAGTTCTTC CASSLGGRSDNEQFF
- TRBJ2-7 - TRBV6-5 TGTGCCAGCAGTTACTCACTCCAGGGATCAACCGAGCAGTACTTC CASSYSLQGSTEQYF
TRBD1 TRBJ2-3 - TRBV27 TGTGCCAGCAGTCCCCAGGACAGGGTTGGTGATACGCAGTATTTT CASSPQDRVGDTQYF
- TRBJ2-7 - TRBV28 TGTGCCAGCAGTGAATATCGAGTTCCCCGCGAGCAGTACTTC CASSEYRVPREQYF
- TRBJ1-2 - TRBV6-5 TGTGCCAGCAGTTACTTCGAGGCAGGTGGCTACACCTTC CASSYFEAGGYTF
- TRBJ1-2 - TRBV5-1 TGCGCCAGCAGCTTGGAGGGCACGAACTATGGCTACACCTTC CASSLEGTNYGYTF
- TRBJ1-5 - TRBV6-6 TGTGCCAGCAGGGAGGGGTTCCTTAGCAATCAGCCCCAGCATTTT CASREGFLSNQPQHF